The sequence of this TCR beta chain was determined in a study of T-cell reconstitution after alpha-beta-depleted transplantation in children. The TCRbeta library was prepared with unique molecular identifiers. TCRdb re-called the PCR reads through MiXCR, storing one row per CDR3 protein. Of some 81,000 distinct CDR3 sequences in the sample, roughly an eighth are singletons; the top ten hold 25% to 30%. A word on this clonotype: What it binds is not known.

Study-wide results and limits: Elevated TCRbeta diversity at day 60 was traced, in some patients, to surviving recipient T cells and thymic progenitors. It was reported that alpha-beta T cells came from several hundred expanded graft clones (about two months after transplant). T-cell counts and diversity were attributed mostly to newly produced T cells one year after transplant.

This CDR3 is 14 amino acids long. Per the germline V gene, CDR1 is KGHDR and CDR2 is SFDVKD. Trimming took off 5 bases at V and 1 base at J, with 9 bases between the two ends. This sequence originates from a male patient aged 2 to 10 who had a stem cell transplant for acute lymphoblastic leukemia, so the T cells may come from the graft donor. This specimen consisted of PBMCs, mostly from graft donor cells, obtained 180 days after TCRalphabeta/CD19-depleted stem cell transplant. V usage is TRBV24-1 and J usage is TRBJ2-3, with D possibly being TRBD1 (5 bases). The CDR3 sequence is CATSAWGGTDTQYF. Written as DNA, the CDR3 is TGTGCCACCAGTGCCTGGGGCGGCACAGATACGCAGTATTTT.